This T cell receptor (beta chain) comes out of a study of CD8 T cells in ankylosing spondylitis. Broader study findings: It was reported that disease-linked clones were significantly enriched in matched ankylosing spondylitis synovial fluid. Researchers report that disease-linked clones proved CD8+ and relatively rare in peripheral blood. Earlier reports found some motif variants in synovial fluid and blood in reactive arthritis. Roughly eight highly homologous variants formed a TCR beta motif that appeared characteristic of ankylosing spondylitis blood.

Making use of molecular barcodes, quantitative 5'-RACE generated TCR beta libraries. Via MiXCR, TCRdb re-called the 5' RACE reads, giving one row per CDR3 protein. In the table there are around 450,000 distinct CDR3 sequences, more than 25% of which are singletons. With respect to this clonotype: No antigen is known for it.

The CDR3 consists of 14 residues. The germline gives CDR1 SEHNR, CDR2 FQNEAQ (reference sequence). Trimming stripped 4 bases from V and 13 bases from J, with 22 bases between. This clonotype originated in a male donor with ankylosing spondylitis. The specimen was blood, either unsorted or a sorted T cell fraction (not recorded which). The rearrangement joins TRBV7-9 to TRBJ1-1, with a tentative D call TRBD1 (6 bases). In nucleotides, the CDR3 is TGTGCCAGCAGCTCAAGCGACAGGTCCGGTAGTCTTTTCTTT. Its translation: CASSSSDRSGSLFF.